The rows below give T cell receptor beta chains drawn from one sample of a study of Ad26.COV2.S vaccination and SARS-CoV-2 variants. Assay: immunoSEQ multiplex PCR; the TCRdb copy retains only in-frame clones and omits some. The sample has some 460,000 clones; nearly 90% are singletons. Sequenced material: peripheral blood, taken in a trial of Ad26.COV2.S vaccine versus placebo. The receptors were sampled from a person between 18 and 65 years old who received the Ad26.COV2.S COVID-19 vaccine or a placebo. CDR3s include the opening cysteine and the closing phenylalanine or tryptophan. D genes are given only for firm matches. Clone size is shown for a subset of rows, as once, few, many or a class of expanded clone.

NA | once | TRBJ2-7 | TRBV30 | CAWSRGQIEQYF | TGTGCCTGGAGCAGAGGACAAATCGAGCAGTACTTC
NA | NA | TRBJ2-4 | TRBV11-2 | CASSFYGIQYF | TGTGCCAGCAGCTTTTACGGGATTCAGTACTTC
NA | NA | TRBJ1-4 | TRBV5-1 | CASSLAYSNEKLFF | TGCGCCAGCAGCTTGGCGTACAGTAATGAAAAACTGTTTTTT
NA | NA | TRBJ1-2 | TRBV20-1 | CSAETGYGYTF | TGCAGTGCTGAGACAGGTTATGGCTACACCTTC
NA | NA | TRBJ2-1 | TRBV7-6 | CASSLFPDKTNEQFF | TGTGCCAGCAGCTTATTCCCTGACAAAACCAATGAGCAGTTCTTC
TRBD2 | NA | TRBJ2-7 | TRBV10-3 | CAISEPGTSAYEQYF | TGTGCCATCAGTGAGCCCGGGACTAGCGCCTACGAGCAGTACTTC
TRBD2 | NA | TRBJ2-5 | TRBV7-6 | CASSRRATSGGQETQYF | TGTGCCAGCAGCCGCAGAGCGACTAGCGGGGGGCAAGAGACCCAGTACTTC
NA | NA | TRBJ2-7 | TRBV5-3 | CARSLPDQYF | TGTGCCAGAAGCCTCCCCGATCAGTACTTC
NA | NA | TRBJ1-6 | TRBV5-5 | CASSLLNSPLHF | TGTGCCAGCAGCCTCCTAAATTCACCCCTCCACTTT
NA | NA | TRBJ1-1 | TRBV30 | CAWSVRRDTEAFF | TGTGCCTGGAGTGTACGCCGAGACACTGAAGCTTTCTTT
NA | NA | TRBJ1-5 | TRBV19 | CASSIESVGILTWAQHF | TGTGCCAGTAGTATAGAGAGTGTTGGTATCCTTACGTGGGCCCAGCATTTT
NA | NA | TRBJ1-5 | TRBV5-5 | CASSYGSNQPQHF | TGTGCCAGCAGCTACGGGAGCAATCAGCCCCAGCATTTT
TRBD1 | once | TRBJ1-6 | TRBV7-9 | CASSPRDRVNSPLHF | TGTGCCAGCAGCCCCCGGGACAGGGTTAATTCACCCCTCCACTTT
NA | NA | TRBJ2-1 | TRBV7-9 | CASSATGKTYNEQFF | TGTGCCAGCAGCGCCACGGGGAAAACCTACAATGAGCAGTTCTTC
NA | NA | TRBJ1-4 | TRBV6-5 | CASTPTPRVEKLFF | TGTGCCAGCACCCCCACTCCTAGGGTAGAAAAACTGTTTTTT
TRBD1 | NA | TRBJ2-4 | TRBV6-5 | CASGEQGLAKNIQYF | TGTGCCAGCGGGGAACAGGGGTTAGCCAAAAACATTCAGTACTTC
NA | NA | TRBJ2-1 | TRBV19 | CASRGGGYNEQFF | TGTGCCAGTAGGGGGGGCGGATACAATGAGCAGTTCTTC
TRBD1 | NA | TRBJ2-2 | TRBV18 | CASSPSTGGNTGELFF | TGTGCCAGCTCACCTTCGACAGGGGGGAACACCGGGGAGCTGTTTTTT
NA | NA | TRBJ2-7 | TRBV4-2 | CASSQESFEQYF | TGTGCCAGCAGCCAAGAGTCTTTCGAGCAGTACTTC
TRBD2 | NA | TRBJ2-3 | TRBV5-1 | CASSSGLVGNTDTQYF | TGCGCCAGCAGCTCCGGACTAGTCGGTAACACAGATACGCAGTATTTT
NA | NA | TRBJ2-7 | TRBV10-3 | CAIRTPTGGVFEQYF | TGTGCCATCAGAACTCCGACAGGTGGGGTTTTCGAGCAGTACTTC
NA | NA | TRBJ1-1 | TRBV2 | CASSALEGGITEAFF | TGTGCCAGCAGTGCCCTCGAGGGAGGGATCACTGAAGCTTTCTTT
TRBD1 | NA | TRBJ1-1 | TRBV28 | CAINQDRVLYEAFF | TGTGCCATCAACCAGGACAGGGTCCTCTATGAAGCTTTCTTT
NA | NA | TRBJ2-1 | TRBV4-1 | CASSTHLKGDEQFF | TGCGCCAGCAGCACCCACCTTAAGGGCGATGAGCAGTTCTTC
NA | NA | TRBJ1-3 | TRBV7-6 | CASSLICWGSSSGNTIYF | TGTGCCAGCAGCTTAATTTGTTGGGGCAGCTCCTCTGGAAACACCATATATTTT
NA | NA | TRBJ1-1 | TRBV6-5 | CASSYGPRRNTEAFF | TGTGCCAGCAGTTACGGGCCCAGGAGGAACACTGAAGCTTTCTTT
NA | once | TRBJ2-7 | TRBV28 | CASSRPGRGEQYF | TGTGCCAGCAGTCGCCCCGGGAGAGGCGAGCAGTACTTC
TRBD1 | NA | TRBJ2-2 | TRBV30 | CAWSFGGTGVLAGELFF | TGTGCCTGGAGTTTTGGTGGAACAGGGGTGCTAGCCGGGGAGCTGTTTTTT
NA | NA | TRBJ2-5 | TRBV28 | CASSPRRFFTEETQYF | TGTGCCAGCAGTCCCCGCCGTTTTTTTACGGAAGAGACCCAGTACTTC
NA | NA | TRBJ2-3 | TRBV18 | CASSPTDRGTDTQYF | TGTGCCAGCTCACCAACAGACAGAGGCACAGATACGCAGTATTTT
NA | NA | TRBJ2-3 | TRBV29-1 | CSVGTKGRGTDTQYF | TGCAGCGTCGGAACGAAGGGGCGCGGGACAGATACGCAGTATTTT
TRBD1 | NA | TRBJ2-3 | TRBV18 | CASSPWRTGGTDTQYF | TGTGCCAGCTCACCATGGAGGACAGGGGGCACAGATACGCAGTATTTT
TRBD1 | NA | TRBJ2-7 | TRBV7-8 | CASSSRGRENEQYF | TGTGCCAGCAGCTCCAGGGGGCGAGAAAACGAGCAGTACTTC
NA | NA | TRBJ2-7 | TRBV24-1 | CATSDLRGPQYF | TGTGCCACCAGTGATTTGCGGGGACCGCAGTACTTC
NA | NA | TRBJ1-1 | TRBV18 | CASSPASPLNTEAFF | TGTGCCAGCTCACCAGCCAGCCCTTTGAACACTGAAGCTTTCTTT
TRBD2 | NA | TRBJ2-2 | TRBV2 | CASISAGVSGELFF | TGTGCCAGCATCTCGGCGGGAGTGTCCGGGGAGCTGTTTTTT
TRBD1 | NA | TRBJ1-2 | TRBV7-8 | CASSLVTGTGGRGYTF | TGTGCCAGCAGCTTAGTGACGGGGACAGGGGGCCGGGGCTACACCTTC
TRBD2 | NA | TRBJ2-3 | TRBV27 | CASIDQAGGYTQYF | TGTGCCAGCATTGATCAAGCGGGAGGATATACGCAGTATTTT
NA | NA | TRBJ1-4 | TRBV25-1 | CASSASPGEDSMRKLFF | TGTGCCAGCAGCGCATCCCCCGGGGAGGACAGTATGAGAAAACTGTTTTTT
TRBD1 | NA | TRBJ1-2 | TRBV7-6 | CASSYTGTGDYTF | TGTGCCAGCAGCTATACCGGGACAGGGGACTACACCTTC